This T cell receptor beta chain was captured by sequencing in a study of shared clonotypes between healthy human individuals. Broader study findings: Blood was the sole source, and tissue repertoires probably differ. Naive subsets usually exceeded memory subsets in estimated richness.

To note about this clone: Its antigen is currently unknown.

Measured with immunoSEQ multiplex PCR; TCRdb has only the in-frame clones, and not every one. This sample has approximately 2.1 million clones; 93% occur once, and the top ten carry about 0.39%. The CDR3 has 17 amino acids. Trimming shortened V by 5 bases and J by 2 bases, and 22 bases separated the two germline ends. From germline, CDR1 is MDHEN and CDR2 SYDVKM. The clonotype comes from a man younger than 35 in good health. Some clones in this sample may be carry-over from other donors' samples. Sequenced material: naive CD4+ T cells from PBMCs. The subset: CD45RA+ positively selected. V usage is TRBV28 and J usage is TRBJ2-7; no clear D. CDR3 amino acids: CASSPRTSPTNPYEQYF. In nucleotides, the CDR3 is TGTGCCAGCAGTCCCCGGACCTCCCCTACCAACCCCTACGAGCAGTACTTC.